What follows are 18 T cell receptor beta chains derived from one specimen sequenced in a study of CD8+ T cells in alopecia areata. Treatment noted: oral pan-JAK inhibitor, 5-10 mg twice daily. Extraction and reverse transcription of RNA yielded cDNA as the sequencing template. Generated by immunoSEQ multiplex PCR, the TCRdb table keeps only in-frame clones and is missing some. The repertoire has roughly 99,000 clones, around 83% of them found once; the top ten carry under 25%. Specimen: CD8+ T cells sorted from blood, collected at week 24, from a patient treated with tofacitinib. The receptors originated from a human donor with alopecia areata.

The chain links TRBV4-3 to TRBJ2-1; D is undetermined. Germline values: CDR1 LGHNA, CDR2 YSLEER. CDR3 length equals 15 residues. Trimming took off 0 bases at V and 8 bases at J, with 14 bases between the two ends. The CDR3 loop reads CASSQDAKLTDEQFF. The DNA of the CDR3 is TGCGCCAGCAGCCAAGATGCCAAACTAACCGATGAGCAGTTCTTC.

On this clone itself: A read error is likely here: a far larger clone is one base away. The same CDR3 is also encoded by other DNA sequences in this sample. This chain connects TRBV11-2 to TRBJ1-2; 8 bases are a match to TRBD1. CDR1 is SGHAT and CDR2 is FQNNGV in the germline V gene. V gave up 5 bases and J gave up 5 bases; unmatched junction bases: 10. The CDR3 has 15 residues. The DNA of the CDR3 is TGTGCCAGCAGCCAAGATAGGACAGGGCAATATGGCTACACCTTC. It codes for CASSQDRTGQYGYTF.

The chain uses TRBV19 and TRBJ1-1; 9 nucleotides match TRBD1. V shed 4 bases, J shed 0 bases, and the junction held 3 bases outside the gene matches. The CDR3 has 15 amino acids. Germline V gene data show CDR1 as LNHDA and CDR2 as SQIVND (reference sequence). CDR3 amino acids: CASSRQGGMNTEAFF. As DNA, the CDR3 is TGTGCCAGTAGTAGACAGGGGGGGATGAACACTGAAGCTTTCTTT. The whole variable domain, remainder taken from reference TRBV19 and TRBJ1-1, is DGGITQSPKYLFRKEGQNVTLSCEQNLNHDAMYWYRQDPGQGLRLIYYSQIVNDFQKGDIAEGYSVSREKKESFPLTVTSAQKNPTAFYLCASSRQGGMNTEAFFGQGTRLTVV.

This clone has only one observation. This chain joins TRBV7-2 and TRBJ2-5; 11 bases are a match to TRBD2. V shed 4 bases, J shed 5 bases, and the junction held 12 bases outside the gene matches. The CDR3 runs to 17 residues. CDR1 is SGHTA, CDR2 FQGNSA, per germline. CDR3 in DNA: TGTGCCAGCAGCTCCCACCCTACTAGCGGGGGCCAGGAGACCCAGTACTTC. Translated: CASSSHPTSGGQETQYF.

In DNA form, the CDR3 reads TGTGCCTGGATCCCCCCGGACCGCTACAATGAGCAGTTCTTC. Its translation: CAWIPPDRYNEQFF. The chain is built from TRBV30 and TRBJ2-1; D is undetermined. The V gene lost 4 bases and the J gene lost 3 bases, with 13 bases spanning the gap. Germline V gene data show CDR1 as GTSNPN and CDR2 as SVGIG (reference sequence). The CDR3 is 14 amino acids.

J is TRBJ2-7 and V is TRBV2; D remains unclear. Germline V gene lookup returns CDR1 SNHLY and CDR2 FYNNEI. This CDR3 is built from 14 residues. V was shortened by 10 bases and J by 0 bases, with 16 bases between the two germline ends. CDR3 in DNA: TGTGCCACCTTAGAAAATTTTGGCTCCTACGAGCAGTACTTC. Its protein product is CATLENFGSYEQYF.

The rearrangement links TRBV4-3 to TRBJ2-5, with D unclear. V lost 0 bases and J 3 bases, leaving 11 bases between the germline ends. CDR1 is LGHNA and CDR2 is YSLEER in the germline V gene. The CDR3 extends over 15 amino acids. The CDR3 is CASSQDMAEKETQYF. In DNA, the CDR3 is TGCGCCAGCAGCCAAGATATGGCCGAGAAAGAGACCCAGTACTTC.

The chain recombines TRBV11-2 with TRBJ2-3, with D uncertain. The CDR3 is made up of 14 amino acids. CDR1 is SGHAT and CDR2 is FQNNGV in the germline V gene. The V end was cut by 4 bases, the J end by 1 base, with 9 bases between. The CDR3: CASSSDLGTDTQYF. The CDR3 nucleotides are TGTGCCAGCAGCTCTGACCTTGGCACAGATACGCAGTATTTT. The full variable domain, rest sourced from reference TRBV11-2 and TRBJ2-3, is EAGVAQSPRYKIIEKRQSVAFWCNPISGHATLYWYQQILGQGPKLLIQFQNNGVVDDSQLPKDRFSAERLKGVDSTLKIQPAKLEDSAVYLCASSSDLGTDTQYFGPGTRLTVL.

A remark on this clone: Sequence at one end of the junction differs from germline and may be a read error. Here the CDR3 reads CASSLDAGTGLNEQFF. The CDR3 nucleotides read TGTGCTAGCAGCTTGGACGCCGGGACAGGGTTAAATGAGCAGTTCTTC. This rearrangement joins TRBV7-7 to TRBJ2-1, with 9 positions matching TRBD1. Germline V gene sequence: CDR1 SSHAT, CDR2 FNYEAQ (reference sequence). This CDR3 comprises 16 residues.

The chain joins TRBV4-1 to TRBJ2-5; 10 bases line up with TRBD1. J lost 6 bases, V lost 1 base, and 8 bases had no gene match. Germline CDR1 MGHRA, CDR2 YSYEKL. The CDR3 is 16 residues long. This CDR3 reads CASSQGPGQGGKTQYF. The CDR3 DNA is TGCGCCAGCAGCCAAGGCCCAGGACAGGGGGGAAAGACCCAGTACTTC.

V usage is TRBV4-2 and J usage is TRBJ2-2; 9 positions agree with TRBD1. The V gene end was trimmed by 2 bases and the J gene end by 6 bases; junction bases not matched to a gene: 10. The CDR3 contains 17 residues. The germline CDR1 and CDR2 sequences are LGHNA and YNFKEQ. Here the CDR3 reads CASSQPDRGISAGELFF. The CDR3 DNA reads TGTGCCAGCAGCCAACCAGACAGGGGGATAAGCGCCGGGGAGCTGTTTTTT.

V and J are TRBV23-1 and TRBJ2-7, with D tentatively TRBD1 (6 bases). Being an ORF, TRBV23-1 has a function that is uncertain. Trimming removed 4 bases at V and 0 bases at J, with 7 bases between. The CDR3 has 13 residues. CDR3 DNA sequence: TGCGCCAGCAGTCGGGACAACTCCTACGAGCAGTACTTC. Its translation: CASSRDNSYEQYF.

CDR3 nucleotide sequence: TGTGCCAGCAGCAAAGGAGGGACAGGGAAGACGGCTTTCTTT. The encoded protein is CASSKGGTGKTAFF. This chain joins TRBV21-1 and TRBJ1-1; the listed D gene, TRBD1, was not tested against the DNA. TRBV21-1 constitutes a pseudogene. The CDR3 spans 14 residues.

The chain is built from TRBV5-1 and TRBJ2-7, with 7 bases that match TRBD1. This CDR3 region has 15 residues. The V and J ends lost 0 bases and 3 bases, in that order; junction bases with no gene match: 6. Germline CDR1 SGHRS, CDR2 YFSETQ. CDR3 DNA sequence: TGCGCCAGCAGCTTGGAGACAGGGCTTGGCTACGAGCAGTACTTC. It codes for CASSLETGLGYEQYF.

The gene calls are TRBV4-1 and TRBJ2-3; D gene ambiguous. V lost 5 bases and J lost 2, with 8 bases in between. Germline CDR1 is MGHRA and CDR2 is YSYEKL. The CDR3 sequence is 13 residues long. CDR3 sequence reads: CASSYRDTDTQYF. The CDR3 DNA sequence: TGCGCCAGCAGCTACCGAGACACAGATACGCAGTATTTT.

There are a few counts of this clone. The V call is TRBV15, the J call TRBJ2-7; D is unclear. The ends were cut back, 5 bases at V and 0 bases at J, with 8 bases in the middle. The CDR3 is made up of 13 amino acids. Looked up from germline, CDR1 is LNHNV and CDR2 is YYDKDF (reference sequence). CDR3 sequence (DNA): TGTGCCACCAGCGGGATTGACTCCTACGAGCAGTACTTC. This codes for CATSGIDSYEQYF.

The CDR3 loop reads CASSYRLADSTDTQYF. CDR3 bases: TGTGCCAGCAGCTACAGACTAGCGGACAGCACAGATACGCAGTATTTT. The chain has TRBV13 and TRBJ2-3, with TRBD2 matching 9 bases. The CDR3 runs to 16 residues. J lost 0 bases, V lost 4 bases, and 5 bases had no gene match. From germline, CDR1 is PRHDT and CDR2 FYEKMQ (reference sequence).

V gene TRBV6-5 combines with J gene TRBJ2-1; either TRBD1 or TRBD2 may fit D (5 bases each). V lost 6 bases and J lost 8, with 20 bases in between. CDR1 MNHEY and CDR2 SVGAGI come from the germline V gene. The CDR3 sequence is 15 residues long. The CDR3 reads CASSRRGRAGDEQFF. In nucleotides, the CDR3 is TGTGCCAGCAGCCGCCGGGGCAGGGCGGGCGATGAGCAGTTCTTC.